This T cell receptor (beta chain) appears in the sequencing data of a study of OX40 agonist ivuxolimab in advanced cancers. Trimming took 4 bases from V and 8 from J, leaving 11 bases between them. The CDR3 spans 13 residues. Germline V gene lookup returns CDR1 MNHNY and CDR2 SVGAGI (reference sequence). TCRdb keeps only in-frame clones here, not all; method: immunoSEQ multiplex PCR. The sample holds over 60,000 clones, more than 80% seen once. The receptor's source is an adult with an advanced solid tumor such as melanoma, head and neck, liver or kidney cancer. The chain combines TRBV6-6 with TRBJ2-2; D gene ambiguous. The specimen comprised CD4+ or CD8+ T cells sorted from blood, sampled in a trial of the OX40 agonist ivuxolimab. CDR3 sequence: CASSFQDRGELFF. In DNA, the CDR3 is TGTGCCAGCAGTTTCCAGGATCGAGGGGAGCTGTTTTTT.